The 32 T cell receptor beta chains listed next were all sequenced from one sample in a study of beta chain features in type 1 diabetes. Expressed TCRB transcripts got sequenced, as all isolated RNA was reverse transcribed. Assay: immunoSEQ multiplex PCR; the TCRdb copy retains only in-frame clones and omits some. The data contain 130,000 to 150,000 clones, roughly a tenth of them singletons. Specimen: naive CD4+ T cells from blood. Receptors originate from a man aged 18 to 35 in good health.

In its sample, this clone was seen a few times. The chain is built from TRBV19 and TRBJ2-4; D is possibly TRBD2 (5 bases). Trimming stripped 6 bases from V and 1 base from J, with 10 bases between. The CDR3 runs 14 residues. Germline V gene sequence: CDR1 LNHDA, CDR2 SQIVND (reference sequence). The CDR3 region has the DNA TGTGCCAGTAGGGACGGACTGGCCAAAAACATTCAGTACTTC. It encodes CASRDGLAKNIQYF.

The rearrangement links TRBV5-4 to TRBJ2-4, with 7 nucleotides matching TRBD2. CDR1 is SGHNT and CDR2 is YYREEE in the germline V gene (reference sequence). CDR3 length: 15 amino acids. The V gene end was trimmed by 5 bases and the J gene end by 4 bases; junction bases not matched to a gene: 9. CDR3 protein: CASSLGLEEKNIQYF. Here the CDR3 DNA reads TGTGCCAGCAGTTTAGGACTAGAGGAAAAAAACATTCAGTACTTC.

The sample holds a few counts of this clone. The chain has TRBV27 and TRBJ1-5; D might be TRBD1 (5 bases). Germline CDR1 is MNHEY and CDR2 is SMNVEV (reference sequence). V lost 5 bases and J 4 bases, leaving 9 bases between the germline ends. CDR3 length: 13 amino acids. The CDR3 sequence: CASSLTANQPQHF. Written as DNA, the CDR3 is TGTGCCAGCAGTCTGACAGCGAATCAGCCCCAGCATTTT.

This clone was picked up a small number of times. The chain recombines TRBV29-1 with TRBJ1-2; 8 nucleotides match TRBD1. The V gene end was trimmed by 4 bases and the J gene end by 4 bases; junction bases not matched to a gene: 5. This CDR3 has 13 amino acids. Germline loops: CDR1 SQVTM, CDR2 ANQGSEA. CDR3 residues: CSVGTGTSYGYTF. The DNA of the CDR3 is TGCAGCGTTGGGACAGGGACCTCCTATGGCTACACCTTC.

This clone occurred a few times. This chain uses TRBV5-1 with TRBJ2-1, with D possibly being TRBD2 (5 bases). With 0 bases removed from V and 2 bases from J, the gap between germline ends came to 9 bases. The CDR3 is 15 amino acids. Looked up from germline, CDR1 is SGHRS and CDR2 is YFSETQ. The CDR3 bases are TGCGCCAGCAGCTTGGAGGCCGGGGCCTACAATGAGCAGTTCTTC. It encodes CASSLEAGAYNEQFF.

The CDR3 protein is CASRTDSNQPQHF. The CDR3 DNA reads TGTGCCAGCAGGACAGATAGCAATCAGCCCCAGCATTTT. The chain couples TRBV6-1 to TRBJ1-5; a possible D gene is TRBD1 (5 bases). CDR1 is MNHNS and CDR2 is SASEGT in the germline V gene. Trimming pared 6 bases from V and 0 bases from J, leaving 6 bases between. This CDR3 contains 13 residues.

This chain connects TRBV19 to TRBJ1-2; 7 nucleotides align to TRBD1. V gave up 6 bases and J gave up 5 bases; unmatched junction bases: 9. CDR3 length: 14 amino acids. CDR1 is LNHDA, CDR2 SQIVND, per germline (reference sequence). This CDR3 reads CASSRRGARYGYTF. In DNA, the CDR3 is TGTGCCAGTAGCCGCAGGGGGGCCCGGTATGGCTACACCTTC.

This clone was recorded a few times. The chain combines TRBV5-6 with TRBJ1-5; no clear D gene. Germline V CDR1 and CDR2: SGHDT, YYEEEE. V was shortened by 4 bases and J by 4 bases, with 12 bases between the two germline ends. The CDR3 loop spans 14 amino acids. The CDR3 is CASSSWAGNQPQHF. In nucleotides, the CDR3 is TGTGCCAGCAGCAGCTGGGCAGGTAATCAGCCCCAGCATTTT.

CDR3 sequence: CAISEGTSGGWNEQFF. The CDR3 coding sequence is TGTGCCATCAGTGAGGGGACTAGCGGGGGGTGGAATGAGCAGTTCTTC. The chain links TRBV10-3 to TRBJ2-1, with TRBD2 matching 15 bases. Germline V CDR1 and CDR2: ENHRY, SYGVKD. The J segment lost 7 bases and the V segment lost 2 bases, leaving 3 bases of the junction unmatched. This CDR3 spans 16 amino acids.

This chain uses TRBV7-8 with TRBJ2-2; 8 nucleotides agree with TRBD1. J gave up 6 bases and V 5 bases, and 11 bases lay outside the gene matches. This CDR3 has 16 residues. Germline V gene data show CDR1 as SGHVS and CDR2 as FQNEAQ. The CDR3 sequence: CASSQSRDRRPGELFF. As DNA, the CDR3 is TGTGCCAGCAGCCAAAGCCGGGACAGGAGACCCGGGGAGCTGTTTTTT.

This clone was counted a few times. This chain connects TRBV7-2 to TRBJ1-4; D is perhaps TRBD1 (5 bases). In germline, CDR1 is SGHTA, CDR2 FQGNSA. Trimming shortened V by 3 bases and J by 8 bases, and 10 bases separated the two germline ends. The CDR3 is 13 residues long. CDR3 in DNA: TGTGCCAGCAGCTTGCAGGGTACAGAAAAACTGTTTTTT. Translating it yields CASSLQGTEKLFF.

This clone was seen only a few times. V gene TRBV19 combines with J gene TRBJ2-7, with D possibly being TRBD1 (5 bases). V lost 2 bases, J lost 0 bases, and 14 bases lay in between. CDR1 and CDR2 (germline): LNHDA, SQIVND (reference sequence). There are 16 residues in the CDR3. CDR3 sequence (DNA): TGTGCCAGTAGTATAACCCAGGACACGAGCTCCTACGAGCAGTACTTC. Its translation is CASSITQDTSSYEQYF.

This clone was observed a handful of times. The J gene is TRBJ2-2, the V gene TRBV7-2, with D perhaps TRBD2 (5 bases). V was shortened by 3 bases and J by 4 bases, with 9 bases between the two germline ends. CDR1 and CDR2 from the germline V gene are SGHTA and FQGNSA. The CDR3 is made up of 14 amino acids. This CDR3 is CASSFEGGTGELFF. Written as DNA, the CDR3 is TGTGCCAGCAGCTTTGAGGGCGGCACCGGGGAGCTGTTTTTT.

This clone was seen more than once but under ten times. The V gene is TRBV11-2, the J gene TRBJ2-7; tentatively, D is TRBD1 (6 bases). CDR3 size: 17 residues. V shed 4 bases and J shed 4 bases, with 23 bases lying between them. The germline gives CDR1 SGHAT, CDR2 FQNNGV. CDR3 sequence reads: CASSSTERGKVWYEQYF. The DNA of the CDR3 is TGTGCCAGCAGCTCGACGGAAAGGGGGAAGGTGTGGTACGAGCAGTACTTC.

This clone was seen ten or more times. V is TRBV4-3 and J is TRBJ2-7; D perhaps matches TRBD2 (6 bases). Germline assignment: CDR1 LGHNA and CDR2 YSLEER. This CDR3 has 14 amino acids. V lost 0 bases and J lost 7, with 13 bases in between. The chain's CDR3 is CASSQDRRRGEQYF. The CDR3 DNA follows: TGCGCCAGCAGCCAAGATCGGAGGAGGGGAGAGCAGTACTTC.

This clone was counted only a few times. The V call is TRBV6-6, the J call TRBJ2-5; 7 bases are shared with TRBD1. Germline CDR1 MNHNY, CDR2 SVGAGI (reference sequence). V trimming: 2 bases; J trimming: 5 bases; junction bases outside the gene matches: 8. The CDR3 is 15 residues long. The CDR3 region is CASSYTGTVGETQYF. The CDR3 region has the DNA TGTGCCAGCAGTTACACCGGGACAGTAGGGGAGACCCAGTACTTC.

CDR3 region: CASSSTGGSSPLHF. For the CDR3, the DNA is TGTGCCAGCAGTTCCACAGGGGGTAGTTCACCCCTCCACTTT. This chain uses TRBV7-2 with TRBJ1-6, with 8 nucleotides matching TRBD1. CDR1 and CDR2 (germline): SGHTA, FQGNSA. The V segment lost 6 bases and the J segment 9 bases; nucleotides outside the gene matches: 7. The CDR3 extends over 14 amino acids.

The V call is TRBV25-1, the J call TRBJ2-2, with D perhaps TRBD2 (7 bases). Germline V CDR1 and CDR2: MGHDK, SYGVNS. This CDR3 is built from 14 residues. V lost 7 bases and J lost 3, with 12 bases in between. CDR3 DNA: TGTGCCAGCACGCCGGGGGGCTACACCGGGGAGCTGTTTTTT. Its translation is CASTPGGYTGELFF.

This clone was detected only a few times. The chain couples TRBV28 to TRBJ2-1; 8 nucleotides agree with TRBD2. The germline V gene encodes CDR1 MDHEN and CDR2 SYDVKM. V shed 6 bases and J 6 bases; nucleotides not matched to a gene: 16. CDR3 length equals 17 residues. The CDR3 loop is CASRPAGEAGVVNEQFF. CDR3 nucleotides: TGTGCCAGCAGACCCGCGGGGGAAGCGGGGGTAGTCAATGAGCAGTTCTTC.

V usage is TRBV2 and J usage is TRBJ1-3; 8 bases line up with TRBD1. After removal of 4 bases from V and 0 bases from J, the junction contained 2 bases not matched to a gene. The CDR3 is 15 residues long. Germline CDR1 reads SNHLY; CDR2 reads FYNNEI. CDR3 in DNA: TGTGCCAGCAGTGCCGGACAGGGCTCTGGAAACACCATATATTTT. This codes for CASSAGQGSGNTIYF.

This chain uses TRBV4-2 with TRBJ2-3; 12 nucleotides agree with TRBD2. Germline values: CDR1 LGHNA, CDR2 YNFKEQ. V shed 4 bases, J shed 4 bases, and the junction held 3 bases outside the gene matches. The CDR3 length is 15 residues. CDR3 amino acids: CASSRTSGNPDTQYF. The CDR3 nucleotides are TGTGCCAGCAGCCGGACTAGCGGGAACCCAGATACGCAGTATTTT.

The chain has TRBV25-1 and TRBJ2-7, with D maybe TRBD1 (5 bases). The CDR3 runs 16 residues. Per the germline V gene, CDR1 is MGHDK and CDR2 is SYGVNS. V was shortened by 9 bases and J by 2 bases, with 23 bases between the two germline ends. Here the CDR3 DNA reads TGTGCCAGACAGAACCGGACACCCCCAGATCCCTACGAGCAGTACTTC. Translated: CARQNRTPPDPYEQYF.

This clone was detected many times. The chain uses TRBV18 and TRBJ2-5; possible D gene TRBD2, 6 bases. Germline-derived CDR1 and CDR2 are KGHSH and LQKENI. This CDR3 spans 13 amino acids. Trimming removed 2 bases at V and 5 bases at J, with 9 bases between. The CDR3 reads CASSPGGLETQYF. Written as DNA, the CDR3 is TGTGCCAGCTCACCAGGAGGGTTGGAGACCCAGTACTTC.

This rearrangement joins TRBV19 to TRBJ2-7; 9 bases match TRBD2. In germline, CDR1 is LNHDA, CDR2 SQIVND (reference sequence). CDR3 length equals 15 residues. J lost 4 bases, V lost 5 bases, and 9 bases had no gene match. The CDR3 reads CASSGSPGLAYEQYF. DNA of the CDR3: TGTGCCAGTAGTGGTAGTCCGGGACTAGCATACGAGCAGTACTTC. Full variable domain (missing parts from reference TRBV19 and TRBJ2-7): DGGITQSPKYLFRKEGQNVTLSCEQNLNHDAMYWYRQDPGQGLRLIYYSQIVNDFQKGDIAEGYSVSREKKESFPLTVTSAQKNPTAFYLCASSGSPGLAYEQYFGPGTRLTVT.

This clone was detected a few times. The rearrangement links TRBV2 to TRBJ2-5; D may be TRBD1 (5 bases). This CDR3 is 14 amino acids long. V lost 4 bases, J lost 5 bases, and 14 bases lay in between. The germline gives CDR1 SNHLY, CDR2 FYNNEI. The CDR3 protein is CASSGDFQGETQYF. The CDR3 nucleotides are TGTGCCAGCAGTGGAGACTTCCAGGGTGAGACCCAGTACTTC.

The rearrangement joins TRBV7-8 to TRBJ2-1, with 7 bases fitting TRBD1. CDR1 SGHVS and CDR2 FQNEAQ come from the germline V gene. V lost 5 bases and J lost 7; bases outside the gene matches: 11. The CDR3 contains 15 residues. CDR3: CASSPQGQYLNEQFF. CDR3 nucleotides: TGTGCCAGCAGCCCACAGGGACAGTACCTGAATGAGCAGTTCTTC.

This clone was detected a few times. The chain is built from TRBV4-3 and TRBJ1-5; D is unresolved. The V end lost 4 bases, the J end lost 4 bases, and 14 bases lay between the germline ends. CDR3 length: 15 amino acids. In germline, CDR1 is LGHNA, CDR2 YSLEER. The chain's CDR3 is CASSLSWSVNQPQHF. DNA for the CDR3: TGCGCCAGCAGCCTGTCTTGGAGCGTTAATCAGCCCCAGCATTTT.

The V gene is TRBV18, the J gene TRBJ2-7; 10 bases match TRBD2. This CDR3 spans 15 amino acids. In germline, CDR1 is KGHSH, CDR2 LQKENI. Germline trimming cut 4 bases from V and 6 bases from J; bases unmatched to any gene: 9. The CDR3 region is CASSRGLAKKTEQYF. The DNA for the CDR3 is TGTGCCAGCTCACGGGGACTAGCGAAAAAAACCGAGCAGTACTTC.

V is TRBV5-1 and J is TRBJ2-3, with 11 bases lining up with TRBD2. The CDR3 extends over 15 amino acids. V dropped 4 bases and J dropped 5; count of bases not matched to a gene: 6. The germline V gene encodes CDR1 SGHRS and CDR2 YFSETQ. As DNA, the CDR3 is TGCGCCAGCAGCCGTAGCGGGGGGGATGGAGATACGCAGTATTTT. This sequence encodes CASSRSGGDGDTQYF.

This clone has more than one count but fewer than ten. The CDR3 nucleotides are TGCGCCAGCAGCCTGGGACAGGGCGGCCAAGAGACCCAGTACTTC. Its protein product is CASSLGQGGQETQYF. This chain uses TRBV5-1 with TRBJ2-5; 9 bases are a match to TRBD1. The CDR3 spans 15 residues. Looked up from germline, CDR1 is SGHRS and CDR2 is YFSETQ. The V gene end was trimmed by 4 bases and the J gene end by 1 base; junction bases not matched to a gene: 5.

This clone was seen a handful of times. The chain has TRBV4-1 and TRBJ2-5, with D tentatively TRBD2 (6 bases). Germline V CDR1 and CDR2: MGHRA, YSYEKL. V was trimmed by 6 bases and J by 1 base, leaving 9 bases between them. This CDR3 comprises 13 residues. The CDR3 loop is CASRGDFQETQYF. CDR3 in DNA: TGCGCCAGCAGGGGGGACTTCCAAGAGACCCAGTACTTC.

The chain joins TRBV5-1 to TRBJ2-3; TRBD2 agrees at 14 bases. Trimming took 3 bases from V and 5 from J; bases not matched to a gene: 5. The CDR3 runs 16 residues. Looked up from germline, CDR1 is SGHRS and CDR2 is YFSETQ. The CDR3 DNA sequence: TGCGCCAGCAGCTCGTGGACTAGCGGGGGGCGAGATACGCAGTATTTT. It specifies CASSSWTSGGRDTQYF.